Here is one TCR beta chain with its context. This specimen includes other DNA sequences encoding the same CDR3. This entry belongs to a study of blood T cell repertoires in COVID-19. The overall study: There were acute and convalescent COVID-19 samples, and they came from the United States, Italy and Spain. Sample material is recorded as cDNA or gDNA derived from T cells, B-cell-depleted T cells, or PBMCs.

The assay was immunoSEQ multiplex PCR, and TCRdb's table has in-frame clones only and misses some. The sample comprises 150,000 to 200,000 clones, around 90% of which are singletons, and about a sixth rests with the top ten. The specimen sequenced was peripheral blood. This clonotype was obtained from a man in his sixties with active or convalescent COVID-19.

The CDR3 nucleotides read TGTGCCAGCTCACCAAGACAGGGAGAAGCTTTCTTT. It codes for CASSPRQGEAFF. This rearrangement joins TRBV18 to TRBJ1-1; 7 bases line up with TRBD1. This CDR3 is 12 amino acids long. CDR1 and CDR2 (germline): KGHSH, LQKENI. V lost 2 bases and J lost 8; bases outside the gene matches: 2.